This T cell receptor (beta chain) emerged from a study of identical twins. This CDR3 is 16 amino acids long. The germline V and J ends were trimmed by 5 bases and 1 base, with 17 bases remaining between them. Germline CDR1 and CDR2: MNHEY and SMNVEV (reference sequence). Each donor was a healthy Caucasian. TCRdb analysed the 5' RACE reads with MiXCR anew, one entry per CDR3 protein. This table holds roughly 1,500,000 distinct CDR3 sequences, less than 35% found once. This clonotype was seen only a few times. Sequenced sample: cord blood. This chain links TRBV27 with TRBJ1-2; D gene uncertain. The receptor was derived from a newborn girl in good health. The CDR3 DNA is TGTGCCAGCAGTCTCCTGACACCTACCTATAACTATGGCTACACCTTC. Its translation: CASSLLTPTYNYGYTF.